Listed below are T cell receptor beta chains from one sample, sequenced in a study of Siglec-9 on CD8 T cells in melanoma. Data came from immunoSEQ multiplex PCR; TCRdb stores just in-frame clones and leaves some out. The sample records 30,000 to 45,000 clones, approximately 84% being singletons. The sequenced sample was Siglec-9- CD8+ T cells sorted from blood. These receptors were obtained from a human donor in good health. The CDR3 runs from the conserved cysteine through the conserved F or W. A D gene is named only where the DNA matches it firmly. A clone size is listed for some rows: how often the clone was seen (once, few, many), or a class if it is expanded.

>TRBV5-6|TRBD1|TRBJ1-1|NA
CASSQGDTEAFF
TGTGCCAGCAGCCAGGGGGACACTGAAGCTTTCTTT
>TRBV6-5|NA|TRBJ2-3|NA
CASSWETPSDTQYF
TGTGCCAGCTCTTGGGAGACCCCATCAGATACGCAGTATTTT
>TRBV19|TRBD1|TRBJ1-2|NA
CASSSANRGHYYGYTF
TGTGCCAGTAGTTCCGCAAACAGGGGGCATTACTATGGCTACACCTTC
>TRBV10-3|NA|TRBJ1-2|NA
CAISESGGSPYGYTF
TGTGCCATCAGTGAGTCAGGAGGGAGCCCATATGGCTACACCTTC
>TRBV28|NA|TRBJ1-5|NA
CASSPGQYLQPQHF
TGTGCCAGCAGCCCTGGACAGTATTTACAGCCCCAGCATTTT
>TRBV2|NA|TRBJ2-1|few
CASSGVQASYNEQFF
TGTGCCAGCAGTGGCGTACAGGCCTCCTACAATGAGCAGTTCTTC
>TRBV5-6|NA|TRBJ1-3|NA
CASSLSGSGNTIYF
TGTGCCAGCAGCTTGTCTGGGTCCGGAAACACCATATATTTT
>TRBV7-8|TRBD2|TRBJ2-1|NA
CASSLVGLSGASYNEQFF
TGTGCCAGCAGCTTAGTAGGACTTAGCGGGGCCTCCTACAATGAGCAGTTCTTC
>TRBV4-1|NA|TRBJ1-4|few
CASSQDRVIGEKLFF
TGCGCCAGCAGCCAAGATCGAGTTATAGGCGAAAAACTGTTTTTT
>TRBV6-1|TRBD2|TRBJ2-1|once
CASSATSGGLYNEQFF
TGTGCCAGCAGTGCAACTAGCGGGGGCCTCTACAATGAGCAGTTCTTC
>TRBV13|NA|TRBJ2-7|NA
CASSWRQTSSYEQYF
TGTGCCAGCAGTTGGAGACAGACGAGCTCCTACGAGCAGTACTTC
>TRBV28|TRBD2|TRBJ2-3|NA
CASSPQRERTDTQYF
TGTGCCAGCAGTCCTCAGCGGGAGCGTACAGATACGCAGTATTTT
>TRBV28|NA|TRBJ1-2|NA
CASSLLAGLYGYTF
TGTGCCAGCAGTTTACTCGCAGGGCTTTATGGCTACACCTTC
>TRBV19|NA|TRBJ1-5|few
CASSIDREYQPQHF
TGTGCCAGTAGTATAGACAGGGAGTACCAGCCCCAGCATTTT
>TRBV2|NA|TRBJ1-3|NA
CASSGGWLGNTIYF
TGTGCCAGCAGTGGGGGTTGGCTGGGAAACACCATATATTTT
>TRBV2|NA|TRBJ2-7|NA
CASRGGEDEQYF
TGTGCCAGCAGGGGGGGAGAGGACGAGCAGTACTTC
>TRBV25-1|NA|TRBJ2-7|NA
CASDSDLTKRSYEQYF
TGTGCCAGCGACAGTGATCTTACGAAGCGTTCCTACGAGCAGTACTTC
>TRBV27|TRBD1|TRBJ1-1|NA
CASSFLPGTGVNTEAFF
TGTGCCAGCAGTTTCCTTCCAGGGACAGGGGTAAACACTGAAGCTTTCTTT
>TRBV28|TRBD2|TRBJ2-1|few
CASSPPGLAGNNEQFF
TGTGCCAGCAGTCCTCCCGGACTAGCGGGAAACAATGAGCAGTTCTTC
>TRBV7-8|NA|TRBJ1-2|NA
CASSSAVGPAYGYTF
TGTGCCAGCAGCTCCGCAGTGGGACCCGCCTATGGCTACACCTTC
>TRBV7-9|NA|TRBJ2-2|NA
CASSPTAAGELFF
TGTGCCAGCAGCCCCACAGCCGCCGGGGAGCTGTTTTTT
>TRBV5-4|NA|TRBJ1-1|NA
CASSFVGGWNTEAFF
TGTGCCAGCAGCTTCGTCGGGGGCTGGAACACTGAAGCTTTCTTT
>TRBV25-1|NA|TRBJ1-1|NA
CASSTVLQGRTEAFF
TGTGCCAGCAGCACGGTCCTACAGGGTCGAACTGAAGCTTTCTTT
>TRBV4-1|NA|TRBJ2-5|NA
CASSQDFGWQETQYF
TGCGCCAGCAGCCAAGATTTTGGGTGGCAAGAGACCCAGTACTTC
>TRBV5-6|NA|TRBJ1-6|NA
CASSMRSPYNSPLHF
TGTGCCAGCAGCATGCGAAGCCCCTATAATTCACCCCTCCACTTT
>TRBV6-6|NA|TRBJ2-1|NA
CASGPLNNEQFF
TGTGCCAGCGGCCCCCTAAACAATGAGCAGTTCTTC
>TRBV7-9|TRBD1|TRBJ1-1|NA
CASSQHGTGRTEAFF
TGTGCCAGCAGCCAGCACGGGACAGGGAGGACTGAAGCTTTCTTT
>TRBV5-1|NA|TRBJ2-2|NA
CASSLDGENTGELFF
TGCGCCAGCAGCTTGGATGGGGAGAACACCGGGGAGCTGTTTTTT
>TRBV11-2|TRBD1|TRBJ2-7|few
CASSLDRDEQYF
TGTGCCAGCAGCCTAGACAGGGACGAGCAGTACTTC
>TRBV30|NA|TRBJ1-2|once
CAWTWTGWGYTF
TGTGCCTGGACGTGGACCGGATGGGGCTACACCTTC
>TRBV5-5|NA|TRBJ1-5|NA
CASSLDVGPQHF
TGTGCCAGCAGCTTGGACGTGGGGCCCCAGCATTTT
>TRBV28|TRBD2|TRBJ2-7|NA
CASSLRGGVGEQYF
TGTGCCAGCAGTTTACGGGGAGGGGTCGGCGAGCAGTACTTC
>TRBV27|NA|TRBJ2-5|NA
CASSHRQAAETQYF
TGTGCCAGCAGTCACAGACAGGCCGCGGAGACCCAGTACTTC
>TRBV9|NA|TRBJ1-1|NA
CASSVGPAGEAFF
TGTGCCAGCAGCGTGGGACCGGCCGGAGAAGCTTTCTTT
>TRBV7-6|NA|TRBJ1-5|NA
CASPRGAGCILNQPQHF
TGTGCCAGCCCTAGGGGAGCAGGGTGTATTCTCAATCAGCCCCAGCATTTT
>TRBV6-1|NA|TRBJ1-1|NA
CASSEGGGNTEAFF
TGTGCCAGCAGTGAAGGGGGGGGAAATACTGAAGCTTTCTTT
>TRBV7-7|NA|TRBJ1-5|NA
CASSCGVFGQPQHF
TGTGCTAGCAGCTGTGGGGTATTCGGGCAGCCCCAGCATTTT
>TRBV2|TRBD2|TRBJ2-7|NA
CASSAAVGGRTYEQYF
TGTGCCAGCAGCGCAGCTGTCGGCGGGAGGACCTACGAGCAGTACTTC
>TRBV11-2|TRBD1|TRBJ2-5|NA
CASSVIQGTETQYF
TGTGCCAGCAGCGTAATACAGGGGACAGAGACCCAGTACTTC
>TRBV27|TRBD2|TRBJ2-3|NA
CASSLSGASTDTQYF
TGTGCCAGCAGCCTTAGCGGGGCGAGCACAGATACGCAGTATTTT
>TRBV7-8|TRBD2|TRBJ2-2|once
CASSEAGMNTGELFF
TGTGCCAGCAGCGAAGCGGGGATGAACACCGGGGAGCTGTTTTTT
>TRBV19|NA|TRBJ1-2|NA
CASSINGRANYGYTF
TGTGCCAGTAGTATCAACGGGCGAGCTAACTATGGCTACACCTTC
>TRBV6-1|TRBD1|TRBJ1-2|NA
CASNYEGAHYGYTF
TGTGCCAGCAACTATGAGGGGGCCCACTATGGCTACACCTTC
>TRBV28|TRBD2|TRBJ2-3|once
CASSLWTSGTDTQYF
TGTGCCAGCAGTCTATGGACTAGCGGCACAGATACGCAGTATTTT
>TRBV10-3|NA|TRBJ1-1|NA
CAISGDLNTEAFF
TGTGCCATCAGTGGGGACTTGAACACTGAAGCTTTCTTT
>TRBV27|NA|TRBJ2-1|NA
CASSLGDQSYNEQFF
TGTGCCAGCAGTTTGGGGGATCAATCCTACAATGAGCAGTTCTTC
>TRBV27|NA|TRBJ1-5|NA
CASSYGPEYQPQHF
TGTGCCAGCAGCTATGGTCCCGAGTATCAGCCCCAGCATTTT
>TRBV19|NA|TRBJ1-1|NA
CASSIVYTDHTLADTEAFF
TGTGCCAGTAGTATAGTATATACAGACCACACCCTGGCAGACACTGAAGCTTTCTTT
>TRBV13|TRBD2|TRBJ2-7|NA
CASSYSGRAYEQYF
TGTGCCAGCAGTTATAGCGGGAGGGCCTACGAGCAGTACTTC